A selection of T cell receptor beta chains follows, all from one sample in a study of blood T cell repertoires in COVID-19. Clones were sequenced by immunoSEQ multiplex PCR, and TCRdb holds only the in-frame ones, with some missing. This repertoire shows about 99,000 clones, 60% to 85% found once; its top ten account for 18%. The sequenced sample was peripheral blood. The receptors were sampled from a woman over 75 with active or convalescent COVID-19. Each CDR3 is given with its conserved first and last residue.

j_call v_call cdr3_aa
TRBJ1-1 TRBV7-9 CASSLGGGVTEAFF
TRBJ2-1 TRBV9 CASSSSLAGVAGRFDEQFF
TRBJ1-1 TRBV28 CASTREIYTEAFF
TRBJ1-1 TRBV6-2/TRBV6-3 CASSPRDRGGPTEAFF
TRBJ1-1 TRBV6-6 CASSYGGSEAFF
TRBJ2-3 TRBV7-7 CASSPGGDTQYF
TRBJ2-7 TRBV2 CASSEAGTGLYF
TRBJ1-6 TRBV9 CASSVGGTGYNSPLHF
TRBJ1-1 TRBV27 CASSLLQGAAEAFF
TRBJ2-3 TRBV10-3 CAISRDMSDTQYF
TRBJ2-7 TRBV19 CASTDGGIPYEQYF
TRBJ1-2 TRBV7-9 CASSRFTTGIGYTF
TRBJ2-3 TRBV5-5 CASSSTAGAGGDTQYF
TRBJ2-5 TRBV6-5 CASSLAGVRETQYF
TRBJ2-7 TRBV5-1 CASSLAGTVLYEQYF
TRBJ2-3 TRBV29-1 CSVEESDLTDTQYF
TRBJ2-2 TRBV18 CASSPPSSGELFF
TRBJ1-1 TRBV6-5 CASSFSTVNTEAFF
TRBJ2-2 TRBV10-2 CASLRTGELFF
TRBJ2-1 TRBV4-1 CASSPRGISGSGYNEQFF
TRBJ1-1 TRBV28 CASVQGPVTEAFF
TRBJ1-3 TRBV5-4 CASSAGQGGSGNTIYF
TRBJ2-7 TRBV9 CASSVSGTTYEQYF
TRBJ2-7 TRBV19 CASSARTGMYEQYF
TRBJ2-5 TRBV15 CATSRGGAGQETQYF
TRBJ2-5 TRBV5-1 CASSYTQETQYF
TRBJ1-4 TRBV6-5 CASSYSGTGREKLFF
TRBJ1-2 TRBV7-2 CASSFRGTGGYTF
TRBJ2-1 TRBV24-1 CATSDLRSSSYNEQFF
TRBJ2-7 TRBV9 CASSAGLVSYEQYF
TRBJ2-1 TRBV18 CASSPPPERRRLNEQFF